These 10 T cell receptor beta chains share one sample of origin, sequenced in a study of early T cells in non-severe SARS-CoV-2 infection (dated by TCRdb to the early 2020s). The library came from 5' RACE. The sequencer listed for this sample is NextSeq 500. TCRdb applied fastp at Q25 and MiXCR to the public reads, then kept only in-frame beta chains. Here each entry gathers all rows of one CDR3 protein and keeps the most common genes and DNA. For this sample the table gives about 21,000 distinct CDR3 sequences, of which 5.7% were detected only once. Jointly, the top ten make up around 13% of the sample. The sample here was whole blood, taken at baseline. The receptors were gathered from an adult who was a healthcare worker with PCR-confirmed SARS-CoV-2 infection or an uninfected control (not recorded which).

J is TRBJ1-2 and V is TRBV7-6; D is unresolved. The CDR3 has 12 residues. With 7 bases removed from V and 8 bases from J, the gap between germline ends came to 14 bases. Germline lookup yields CDR1 SGHVS and CDR2 FNYEAQ. The CDR3 spells CASNDPLVGYTF. In nucleotides, the CDR3 is TGTGCCAGCAACGATCCCCTCGTAGGCTACACCTTC. The whole variable domain, remainder taken from reference TRBV7-6 and TRBJ1-2, is GAGVSQSPRYKVTKRGQDVALRCDPISGHVSLYWYRQALGQGPEFLTYFNYEAQQDKSGLPNDRFSAERPEGSISTLTIQRTEQRDSAMYRCASNDPLVGYTFGSGTRLTVV.

Only a few counts were recorded for this clonotype. V is TRBV7-9 and J is TRBJ1-4, with D uncertain. CDR3 length: 11 amino acids. Germline V gene data show CDR1 as SEHNR and CDR2 as FQNEAQ (reference sequence). V was cut by 5 bases and J by 11 bases, with 9 bases left in between. The CDR3 loop is CASSISSKLFF. The DNA for the CDR3 is TGTGCCAGCAGCATCTCTTCTAAACTGTTTTTT.

This clonotype is medium-sized (0.01 to 0.1%) by share. The J gene is TRBJ1-2, the V gene TRBV12-3 or TRBV12-4, with D perhaps TRBD1 (6 bases). The CDR3 extends over 12 amino acids. Trimming left V 1 base short and J 9 bases short, with 9 bases between. This CDR3 reads CASSLVTGSYTF. CDR3 DNA: TGTGCCAGCAGTTTAGTCACAGGGAGCTACACCTTC.

This clonotype was picked up many times. The chain links TRBV5-4 to TRBJ1-2; D is perhaps TRBD1 (6 bases). Per the germline V gene, CDR1 is SGHNT and CDR2 is YYREEE (reference sequence). V was clipped by 4 bases and J by 1 base, with 23 bases between them. This CDR3 spans 18 amino acids. The CDR3 sequence: CASSATGLAMLLNYGYTF. The CDR3 DNA reads TGTGCCAGCAGCGCCACAGGGTTAGCAATGTTACTTAACTATGGCTACACCTTC.

This clonotype has a count of ten or more. The chain uses TRBV2 and TRBJ2-5; D unresolved. The V gene's germline CDR1 is SNHLY and CDR2 FYNNEI. V dropped 7 bases and J dropped 4 bases, with 13 bases sitting between them. The CDR3 runs 13 residues. The CDR3 coding sequence is TGTGCCAGCACCGTCACAAAAAGAGAGACCCAGTACTTC. Protein product: CASTVTKRETQYF. The full variable domain, rest sourced from reference TRBV2 and TRBJ2-5, is EPEVTQTPSHQVTQMGQEVILRCVPISNHLYFYWYRQILGQKVEFLVSFYNNEISEKSEIFDDQFSVERPDGSNFTLKIRSTKLEDSAMYFCASTVTKRETQYFGPGTRLLVL.

This clonotype showed up many times. The J gene is TRBJ2-5, the V gene TRBV7-9, with 9 bases identical to TRBD2. Germline CDR1 and CDR2: SEHNR and FQNEAQ (reference sequence). Trimming cost V 2 bases and J 4 bases; bases outside gene matches: 5. There are 15 residues in the CDR3. CDR3 residues: CASSLPGLAGETQYF. CDR3 DNA: TGTGCCAGCAGCTTACCGGGACTAGCCGGAGAGACCCAGTACTTC.

In its sample, this clonotype was seen a few times. The CDR3 DNA reads as TGCGCCAGCAGCCAGTTTAGCGGGGGGCCGTCTTCCTACAATGAGCAGTTCTTC. It codes for CASSQFSGGPSSYNEQFF. V usage is TRBV4-3 and J usage is TRBJ2-1, with 10 positions matching TRBD2. Germline loops: CDR1 LGHNA, CDR2 YSLEER. The CDR3 spans 18 residues. J gave up 1 base and V 3 bases, and 9 bases lay outside the gene matches.

This clonotype was counted ten times or more. V usage is TRBV4-3 and J usage is TRBJ1-1; D gene unclear. Germline assignment: CDR1 LGHNA and CDR2 YSLEER. Trimming took off 6 bases at V and 1 base at J, with 9 bases between the two ends. This CDR3 is 13 amino acids long. CDR3 residues: CASRKDGNTEAFF. For the CDR3, the DNA is TGCGCCAGCAGGAAAGACGGGAACACTGAAGCTTTCTTT.

This clonotype has a count of ten or more. The CDR3 loop reads CASSPRDSTISGYTF. The CDR3 region has the DNA TGTGCCAGCAGTCCCAGGGACAGCACTATTAGTGGCTACACCTTC. The V call is TRBV27, the J call TRBJ1-2; TRBD1 agrees at 7 bases. V was clipped by 5 bases and J by 7 bases; unmatched bases: 13. The CDR3 loop spans 15 amino acids. CDR1 and CDR2 from the germline V gene are MNHEY and SMNVEV (reference sequence).

The genes are TRBV6-4 and TRBJ1-1; D perhaps matches TRBD1 (6 bases). Trimming stripped 3 bases from V and 0 bases from J, with 26 bases between. Germline loops: CDR1 MRHNA, CDR2 SNTAGT. The CDR3 length is 20 residues. The chain's CDR3 is CASSDGERRQASSMNTEAFF. As DNA, the CDR3 is TGTGCCAGCAGTGATGGCGAAAGGCGACAGGCCTCCTCAATGAACACTGAAGCTTTCTTT.